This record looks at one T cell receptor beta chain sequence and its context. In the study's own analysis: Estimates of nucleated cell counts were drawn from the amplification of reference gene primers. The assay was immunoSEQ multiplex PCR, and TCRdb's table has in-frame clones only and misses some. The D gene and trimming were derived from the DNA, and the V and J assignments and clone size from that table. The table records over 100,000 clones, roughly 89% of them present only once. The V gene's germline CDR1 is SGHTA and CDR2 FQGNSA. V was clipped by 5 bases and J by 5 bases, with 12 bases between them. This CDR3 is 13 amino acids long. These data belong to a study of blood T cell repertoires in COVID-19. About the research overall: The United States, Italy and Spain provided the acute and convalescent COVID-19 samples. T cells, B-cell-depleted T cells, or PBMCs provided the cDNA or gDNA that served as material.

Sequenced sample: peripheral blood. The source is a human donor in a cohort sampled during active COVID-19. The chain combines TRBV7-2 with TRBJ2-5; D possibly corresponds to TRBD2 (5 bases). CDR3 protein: CASSPTRRETQYF. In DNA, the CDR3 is TGTGCCAGCAGCCCTACTAGGAGGGAGACCCAGTACTTC.